The T cell receptor (beta chain) described here comes from a study of cytomegalovirus exposure and HLA in healthy donors. Regarding the study as a whole: In a later analysis, specific HLA alleles were associated with approximately 17,000 TCR beta sequences at a 0.05 false discovery rate.

This PCR relied on a set of 60 Vbeta primers and 13 Jbeta primers. Here immunoSEQ multiplex PCR was the method, and the copy in TCRdb shows in-frame clones only, minus some. The sample holds roughly 180,000 clones; about 80% are singletons and the top ten take about 7%. V shed 2 bases and J shed 2 bases, with 9 bases lying between them. The V gene's germline CDR1 is MNHEY and CDR2 SMNVEV (reference sequence). There are 14 residues in the CDR3. This clone was seen a single time. Its antigen is not known. The sequencing sample was made of PBMCs. The clonotype originates from a young man in good health and CMV-seropositive. The rearrangement joins TRBV27 to TRBJ1-2; weak D call: TRBD1 (6 bases). The CDR3: CASSLNRENYGYTF. As DNA, the CDR3 is TGTGCCAGCAGTTTAAACAGGGAGAACTATGGCTACACCTTC.